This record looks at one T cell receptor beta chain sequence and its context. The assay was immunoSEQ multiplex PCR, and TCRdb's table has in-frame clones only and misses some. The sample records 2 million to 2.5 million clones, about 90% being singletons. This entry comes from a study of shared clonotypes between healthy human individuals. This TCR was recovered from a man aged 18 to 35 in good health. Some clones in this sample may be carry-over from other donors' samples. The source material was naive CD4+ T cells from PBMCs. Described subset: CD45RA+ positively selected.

CDR3 protein: CASRPGLRTTEAFF. The CDR3 nucleotides read TGTGCCAGCCGTCCGGGACTCCGGACCACTGAAGCTTTCTTT. The J gene is TRBJ1-1, the V gene TRBV2, with D possibly being TRBD1 (5 bases). Trimming took off 8 bases at V and 4 bases at J, with 17 bases between the two ends. The CDR3 is 14 residues long. Germline V gene sequence: CDR1 SNHLY, CDR2 FYNNEI.